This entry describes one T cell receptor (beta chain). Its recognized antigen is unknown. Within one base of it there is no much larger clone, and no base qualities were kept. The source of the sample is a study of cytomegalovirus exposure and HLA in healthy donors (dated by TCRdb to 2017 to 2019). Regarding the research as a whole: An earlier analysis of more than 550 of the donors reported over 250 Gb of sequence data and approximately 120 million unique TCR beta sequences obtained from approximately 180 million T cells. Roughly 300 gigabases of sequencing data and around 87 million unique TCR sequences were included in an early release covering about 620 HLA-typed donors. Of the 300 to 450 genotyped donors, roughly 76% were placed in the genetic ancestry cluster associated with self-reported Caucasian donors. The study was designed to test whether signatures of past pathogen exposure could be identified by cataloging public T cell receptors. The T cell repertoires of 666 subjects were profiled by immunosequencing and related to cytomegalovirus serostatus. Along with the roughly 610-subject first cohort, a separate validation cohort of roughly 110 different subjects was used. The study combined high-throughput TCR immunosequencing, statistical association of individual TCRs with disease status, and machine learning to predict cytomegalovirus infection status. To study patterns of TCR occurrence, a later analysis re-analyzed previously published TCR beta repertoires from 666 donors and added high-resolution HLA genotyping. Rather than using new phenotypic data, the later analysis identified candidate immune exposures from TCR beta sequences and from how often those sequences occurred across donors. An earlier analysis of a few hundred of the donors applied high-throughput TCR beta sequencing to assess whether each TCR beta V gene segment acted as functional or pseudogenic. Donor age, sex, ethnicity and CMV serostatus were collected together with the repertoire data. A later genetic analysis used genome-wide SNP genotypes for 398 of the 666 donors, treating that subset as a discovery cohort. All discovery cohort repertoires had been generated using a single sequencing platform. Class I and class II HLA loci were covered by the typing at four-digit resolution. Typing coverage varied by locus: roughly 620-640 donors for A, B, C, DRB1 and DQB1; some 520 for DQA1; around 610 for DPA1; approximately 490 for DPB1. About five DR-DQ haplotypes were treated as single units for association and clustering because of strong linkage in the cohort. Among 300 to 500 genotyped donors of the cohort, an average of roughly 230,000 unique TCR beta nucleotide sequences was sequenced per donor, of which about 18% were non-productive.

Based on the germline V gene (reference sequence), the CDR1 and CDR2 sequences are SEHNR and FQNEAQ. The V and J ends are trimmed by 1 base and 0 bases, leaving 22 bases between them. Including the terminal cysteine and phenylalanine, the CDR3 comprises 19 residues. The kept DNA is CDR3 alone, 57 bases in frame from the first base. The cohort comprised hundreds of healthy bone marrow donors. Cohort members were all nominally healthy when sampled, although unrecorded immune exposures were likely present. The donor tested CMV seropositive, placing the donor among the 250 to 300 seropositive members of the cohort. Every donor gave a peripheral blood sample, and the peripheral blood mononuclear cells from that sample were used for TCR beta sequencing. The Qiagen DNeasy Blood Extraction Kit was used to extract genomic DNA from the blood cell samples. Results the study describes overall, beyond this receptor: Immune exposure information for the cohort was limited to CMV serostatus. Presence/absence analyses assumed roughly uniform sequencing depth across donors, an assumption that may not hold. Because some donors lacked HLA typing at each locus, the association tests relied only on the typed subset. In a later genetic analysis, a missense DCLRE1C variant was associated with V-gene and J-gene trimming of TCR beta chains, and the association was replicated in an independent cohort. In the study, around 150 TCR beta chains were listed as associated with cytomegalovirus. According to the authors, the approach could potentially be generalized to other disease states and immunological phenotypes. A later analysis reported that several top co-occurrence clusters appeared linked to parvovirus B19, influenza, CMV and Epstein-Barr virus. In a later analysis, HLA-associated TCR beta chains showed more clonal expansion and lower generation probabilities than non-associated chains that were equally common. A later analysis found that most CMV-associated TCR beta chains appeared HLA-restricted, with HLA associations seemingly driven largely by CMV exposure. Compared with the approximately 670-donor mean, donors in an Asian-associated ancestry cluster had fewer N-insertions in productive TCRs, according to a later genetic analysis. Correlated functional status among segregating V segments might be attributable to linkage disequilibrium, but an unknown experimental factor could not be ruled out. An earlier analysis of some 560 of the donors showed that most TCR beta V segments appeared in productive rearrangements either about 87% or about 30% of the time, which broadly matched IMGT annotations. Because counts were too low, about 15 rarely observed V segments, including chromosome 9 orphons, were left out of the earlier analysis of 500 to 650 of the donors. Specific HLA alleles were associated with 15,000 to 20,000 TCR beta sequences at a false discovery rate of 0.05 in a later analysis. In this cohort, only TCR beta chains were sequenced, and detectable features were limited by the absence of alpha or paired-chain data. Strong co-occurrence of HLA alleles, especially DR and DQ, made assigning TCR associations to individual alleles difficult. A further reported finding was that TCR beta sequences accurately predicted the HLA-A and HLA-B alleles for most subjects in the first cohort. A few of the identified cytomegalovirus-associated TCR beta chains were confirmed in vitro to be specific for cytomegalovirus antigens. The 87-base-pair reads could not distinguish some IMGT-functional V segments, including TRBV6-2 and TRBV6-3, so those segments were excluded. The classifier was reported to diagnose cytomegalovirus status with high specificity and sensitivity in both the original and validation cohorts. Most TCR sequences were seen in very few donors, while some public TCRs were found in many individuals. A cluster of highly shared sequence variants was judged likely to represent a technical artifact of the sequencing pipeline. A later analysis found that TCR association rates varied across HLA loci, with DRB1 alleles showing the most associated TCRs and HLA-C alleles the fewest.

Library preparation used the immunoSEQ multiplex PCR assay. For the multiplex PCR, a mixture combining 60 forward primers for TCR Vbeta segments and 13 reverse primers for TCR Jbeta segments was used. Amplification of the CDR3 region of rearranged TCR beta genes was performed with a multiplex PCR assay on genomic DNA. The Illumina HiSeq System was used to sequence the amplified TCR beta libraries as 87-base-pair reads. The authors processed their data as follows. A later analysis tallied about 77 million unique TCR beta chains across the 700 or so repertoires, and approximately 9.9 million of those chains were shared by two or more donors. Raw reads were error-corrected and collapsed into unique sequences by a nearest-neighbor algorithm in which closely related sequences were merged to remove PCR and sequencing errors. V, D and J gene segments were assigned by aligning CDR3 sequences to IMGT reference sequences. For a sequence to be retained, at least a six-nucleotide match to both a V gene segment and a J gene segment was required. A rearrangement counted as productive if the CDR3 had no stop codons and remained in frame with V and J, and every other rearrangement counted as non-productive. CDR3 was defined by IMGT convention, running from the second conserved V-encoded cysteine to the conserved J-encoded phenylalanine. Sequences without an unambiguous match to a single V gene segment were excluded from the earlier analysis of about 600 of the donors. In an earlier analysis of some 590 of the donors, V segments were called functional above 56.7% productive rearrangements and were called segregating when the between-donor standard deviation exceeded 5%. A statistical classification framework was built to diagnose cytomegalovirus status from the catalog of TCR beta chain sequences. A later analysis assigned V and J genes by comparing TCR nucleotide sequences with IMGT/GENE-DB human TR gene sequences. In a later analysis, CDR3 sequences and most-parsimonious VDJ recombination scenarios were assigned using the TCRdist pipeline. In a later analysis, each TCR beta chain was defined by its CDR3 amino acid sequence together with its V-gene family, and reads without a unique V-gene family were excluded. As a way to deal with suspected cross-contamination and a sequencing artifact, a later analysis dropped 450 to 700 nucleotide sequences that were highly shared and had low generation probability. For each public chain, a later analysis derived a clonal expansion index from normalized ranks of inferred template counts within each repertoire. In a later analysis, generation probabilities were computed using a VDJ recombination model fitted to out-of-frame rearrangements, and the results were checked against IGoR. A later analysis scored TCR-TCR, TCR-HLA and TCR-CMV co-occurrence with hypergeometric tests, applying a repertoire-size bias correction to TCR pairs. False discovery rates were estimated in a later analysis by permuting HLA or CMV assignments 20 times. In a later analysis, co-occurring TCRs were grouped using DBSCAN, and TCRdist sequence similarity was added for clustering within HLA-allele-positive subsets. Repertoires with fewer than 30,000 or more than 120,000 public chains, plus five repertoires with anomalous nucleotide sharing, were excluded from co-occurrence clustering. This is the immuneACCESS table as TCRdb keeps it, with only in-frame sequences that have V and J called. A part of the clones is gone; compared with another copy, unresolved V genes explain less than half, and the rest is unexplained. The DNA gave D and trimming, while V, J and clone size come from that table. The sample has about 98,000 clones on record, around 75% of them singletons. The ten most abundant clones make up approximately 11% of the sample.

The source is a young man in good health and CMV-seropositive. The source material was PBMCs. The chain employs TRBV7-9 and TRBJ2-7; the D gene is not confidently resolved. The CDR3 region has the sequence CASSLVRGGPPHSSYEQYF. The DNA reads TGTGCCAGCAGCTTAGTGCGCGGCGGTCCGCCACATAGCTCCTACGAGCAGTACTTC.